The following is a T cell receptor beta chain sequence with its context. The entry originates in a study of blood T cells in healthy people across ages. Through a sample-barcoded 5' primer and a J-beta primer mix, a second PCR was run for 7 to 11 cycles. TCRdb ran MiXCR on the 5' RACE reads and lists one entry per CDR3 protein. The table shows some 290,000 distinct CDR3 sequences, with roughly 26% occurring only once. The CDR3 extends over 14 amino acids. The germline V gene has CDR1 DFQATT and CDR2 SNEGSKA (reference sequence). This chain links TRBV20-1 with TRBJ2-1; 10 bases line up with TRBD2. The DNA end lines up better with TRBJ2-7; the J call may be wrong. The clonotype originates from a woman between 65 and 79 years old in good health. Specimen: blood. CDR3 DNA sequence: TGCAGTGCTAGGCCGGGACTAGCGCGCTACGAGCAGTACTTC. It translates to CSARPGLARYEQYF.